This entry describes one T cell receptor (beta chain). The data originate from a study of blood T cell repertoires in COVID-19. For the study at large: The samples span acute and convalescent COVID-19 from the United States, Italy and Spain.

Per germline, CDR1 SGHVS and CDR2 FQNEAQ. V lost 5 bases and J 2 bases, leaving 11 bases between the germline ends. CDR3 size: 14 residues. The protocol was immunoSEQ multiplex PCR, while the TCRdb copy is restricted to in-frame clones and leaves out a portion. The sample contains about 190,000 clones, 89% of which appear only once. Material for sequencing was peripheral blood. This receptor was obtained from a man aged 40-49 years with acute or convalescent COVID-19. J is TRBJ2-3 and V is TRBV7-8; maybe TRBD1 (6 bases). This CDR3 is CASSSGQFTDTQYF. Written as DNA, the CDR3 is TGTGCCAGCAGCAGCGGACAGTTCACAGATACGCAGTATTTT.